Listed below are T cell receptor beta chains from one sample, sequenced in a study of blood T cell repertoires in COVID-19. Sequenced by immunoSEQ multiplex PCR; TCRdb stores in-frame clones only, minus some. The data show under 130,000 clones, 87% seen once. Sequencing used peripheral blood. These receptors were obtained from a man aged 50 to 60 in a cohort sampled during active COVID-19. The CDR3 runs from the conserved cysteine through the conserved F or W. D genes are given only for firm matches. Where a row states a size, it is once, few, many or the class of an expanded clone; other rows omit it.

V	size	D	J	CDR3	DNA
TRBV28	few	NA	TRBJ1-1	CASPAWGLPINTEAFF	TGTGCCAGCCCGGCCTGGGGGCTACCCATTAACACTGAAGCTTTCTTT
TRBV4-1	NA	NA	TRBJ1-3	CASSQDQGSGNTIYF	TGCGCCAGCAGCCAAGATCAGGGCTCTGGAAACACCATATATTTT
TRBV3-1/TRBV3-2	once	NA	TRBJ2-6	CASSYLATGANVLTF	TGTGCCAGCAGCTATCTAGCGACTGGGGCCAACGTCCTGACTTTC
TRBV6-2/TRBV6-3	NA	TRBD1	TRBJ1-1	CASSYPGQGYGNTEAFF	TGTGCCAGCAGTTATCCGGGACAGGGGTACGGGAACACTGAAGCTTTCTTT
TRBV5-1	NA	NA	TRBJ2-1	CASSLALTGIDEQFF	TGCGCCAGCAGCTTGGCCCTTACAGGGATCGATGAGCAGTTCTTC
TRBV5-1	NA	TRBD1	TRBJ2-6	CASSLGDRAGANVLTF	TGCGCCAGCAGCTTGGGAGACAGGGCTGGGGCCAACGTCCTGACTTTC
TRBV6-6	NA	NA	TRBJ2-5	CASSQTLRKGGQETQYF	TGTGCCAGCAGTCAAACACTACGGAAAGGAGGCCAAGAGACCCAGTACTTC
TRBV5-1	NA	TRBD1	TRBJ1-4	CASSLENRGNEKLFF	TGCGCCAGCAGCTTGGAAAACAGGGGGAATGAAAAACTGTTTTTT
TRBV20-1	NA	NA	TRBJ1-5	CSASTDSGGNQPQHF	TGCAGTGCCAGTACCGACTCGGGGGGCAATCAGCCCCAGCATTTT
TRBV15	NA	NA	TRBJ2-5	CATSRDRAQETQYF	TGTGCCACCAGCAGAGACAGGGCCCAAGAGACCCAGTACTTC
TRBV3-1/TRBV3-2	once	NA	TRBJ1-6	CASSQVSGMSPLHF	TGTGCCAGCAGCCAAGTATCAGGGATGTCACCCCTCCACTTT
TRBV18	NA	TRBD1	TRBJ1-1	CASSTGQTSTEAFF	TGTGCCAGCTCCACGGGACAGACGAGCACTGAAGCTTTCTTT
TRBV19	NA	TRBD2	TRBJ2-5	CASSTGLGPEETQYF	TGTGCCAGTAGTACCGGACTAGGTCCCGAAGAGACCCAGTACTTC
TRBV2	few	TRBD1	TRBJ1-6	CASSYEGQLNSPLHF	TGTGCCAGCAGCTACGAGGGACAGTTGAATTCACCCCTCCACTTT
TRBV10-3	NA	TRBD1	TRBJ1-4	CAISEGTANEKLFF	TGTGCCATCAGTGAGGGGACAGCTAATGAAAAACTGTTTTTT
TRBV11-2	NA	TRBD2	TRBJ2-1	CASSSRGGTIDEQFF	TGTGCCAGCAGCTCCCGGGGAGGGACGATCGATGAGCAGTTCTTC
TRBV15	NA	NA	TRBJ2-3	CATSFQGTDTQYF	TGTGCCACCAGTTTTCAGGGCACAGATACGCAGTATTTT
TRBV7-2	NA	TRBD2	TRBJ2-1	CASRASGVREQFF	TGTGCCAGCCGGGCTAGCGGGGTCCGTGAGCAGTTCTTC
TRBV5-1	once	TRBD1	TRBJ1-1	CASSWGQEHTEAFF	TGCGCCAGCAGCTGGGGACAGGAACACACTGAAGCTTTCTTT
TRBV4-3	NA	NA	TRBJ1-6	CARRGLPSNSPLHF	TGCGCAAGGAGGGGACTACCGTCTAATTCACCCCTCCACTTT
TRBV5-4	NA	TRBD1	TRBJ1-4	CASSSGTGYEKLFF	TGTGCCAGCAGCTCCGGGACAGGGTATGAAAAACTGTTTTTT
TRBV5-1	NA	TRBD1	TRBJ1-1	CASTQGGRAGTEAFF	TGCGCCAGCACCCAGGGGGGCAGGGCCGGCACTGAAGCTTTCTTT
TRBV29-1	NA	NA	TRBJ1-2	CSVEGIGAGSDNYGYTF	TGCAGCGTTGAGGGTATTGGGGCAGGGTCGGATAACTATGGCTACACCTTC
TRBV9	NA	TRBD1	TRBJ1-3	CASSIGTGAGNTIYF	TGTGCCAGCAGCATAGGGACAGGGGCTGGAAACACCATATATTTT
TRBV6-5	NA	TRBD1	TRBJ1-1	CASSYRDRVAEAFF	TGTGCCAGCAGTTACCGGGACAGGGTGGCTGAAGCTTTCTTT
TRBV28	NA	NA	TRBJ1-2	CASANRRGSYGYTF	TGTGCCAGCGCCAACCGCAGGGGCAGCTATGGCTACACCTTC
TRBV3-1/TRBV3-2	NA	NA	TRBJ1-2	CASSQPITGGYTF	TGTGCCAGCAGCCAACCCATTACGGGAGGCTACACCTTC
TRBV3-1/TRBV3-2	NA	TRBD2	TRBJ2-3	CASSQAWTSGGGDTQYF	TGTGCCAGCAGCCAAGCCTGGACTAGCGGGGGAGGAGATACGCAGTATTTT
TRBV5-1	NA	NA	TRBJ2-5	CASSANLYQGGQETQYF	TGCGCCAGCAGCGCGAATCTATATCAGGGGGGCCAAGAGACCCAGTACTTC
TRBV6-6	NA	TRBD1	TRBJ1-3	CASRRDSSGNTIYF	TGTGCCAGCAGGCGGGACAGCTCTGGAAACACCATATATTTT
TRBV6-5	NA	NA	TRBJ2-3	CASRRDFNTQYF	TGTGCCAGCAGGAGGGACTTTAATACGCAGTATTTT
TRBV7-9	once	TRBD1	TRBJ2-2	CASRPGTGNTGELFF	TGTGCCAGCAGACCCGGGACAGGGAACACCGGGGAGCTGTTTTTT
TRBV12-3/TRBV12-4	once	NA	TRBJ2-1	CASRGRTAQFF	TGTGCCAGCAGAGGAAGGACAGCGCAGTTCTTC
TRBV28	NA	NA	TRBJ1-4	CASSLAGVEKLFF	TGTGCCAGCAGTTTAGCAGGGGTCGAAAAACTGTTTTTT
TRBV6-6	once	NA	TRBJ1-1	CASSRGERDEAFF	TGTGCCAGCAGTCGGGGGGAGCGGGATGAAGCTTTCTTT
TRBV5-3	NA	TRBD1	TRBJ1-2	CARSLSRTGVGYGYTF	TGTGCCAGAAGCTTGTCCCGGACAGGGGTAGGCTATGGCTACACCTTC
TRBV9	NA	TRBD2	TRBJ2-3	CASSPSGGGHLRTDTQYF	TGTGCCAGCAGCCCCAGTGGCGGGGGGCATCTGCGCACAGATACGCAGTATTTT
TRBV6-6	NA	TRBD1	TRBJ1-3	CASSEDRVGNTIYF	TGTGCCAGCAGTGAGGACAGGGTTGGAAACACCATATATTTT
TRBV28	NA	TRBD1	TRBJ1-6	CASTVFGTGNSPLHF	TGTGCCAGCACCGTTTTCGGGACAGGGAATTCACCCCTCCACTTT
TRBV6-1	NA	NA	TRBJ2-2	CASSERQVFYTGELFF	TGTGCCAGCAGTGAGAGACAGGTTTTTTACACCGGGGAGCTGTTTTTT
TRBV24-1	NA	TRBD1	TRBJ2-1	CATSETGGGVADNEQFF	TGTGCCACCAGTGAGACAGGGGGTGGTGTGGCGGACAATGAGCAGTTCTTC
TRBV3-1/TRBV3-2	few	NA	TRBJ1-1	CASSQSGSGTEAFF	TGTGCCAGCAGCCAATCAGGGTCTGGCACTGAAGCTTTCTTT
TRBV24-1	NA	TRBD1	TRBJ2-6	CATSDRTGLIPGANVLTF	TGTGCCACCAGTGATCGGACAGGGTTAATCCCTGGGGCCAACGTCCTGACTTTC
TRBV27	once	NA	TRBJ2-2	CASSAGTATTGELFF	TGTGCCAGCAGTGCCGGGACTGCAACCACCGGGGAGCTGTTTTTT
TRBV20-1	NA	NA	TRBJ2-2	CSAHRERELFF	TGCAGTGCCCACAGGGAGCGGGAGCTGTTTTTT
TRBV28	NA	TRBD2	TRBJ2-4	CASSSAASGGANIQYF	TGTGCCAGCAGTTCCGCCGCTAGCGGGGGGGCGAACATTCAGTACTTC
TRBV21-1	NA	NA	TRBJ1-2	CASRSTGGHYGYTF	TGTGCCAGCAGAAGTACAGGGGGCCACTATGGCTACACCTTC
TRBV11-3	NA	NA	TRBJ2-1	CASSSRLDNEQFF	TGTGCCAGCAGCTCGAGACTCGACAATGAGCAGTTCTTC
TRBV6-6	NA	TRBD1	TRBJ1-1	CATTTGGNTEAFF	TGTGCCACGACGACAGGGGGGAACACTGAAGCTTTCTTT
TRBV4-3	NA	TRBD1	TRBJ1-2	CASSHLGGESYTF	TGCGCCAGCAGCCACTTAGGGGGCGAGAGCTACACCTTC
TRBV19	NA	NA	TRBJ1-2	CASSQLEAGYTF	TGTGCCAGTAGTCAACTAGAGGCTGGCTACACCTTC
TRBV7-3	NA	TRBD1	TRBJ2-7	CASSSLPGQGYEQYF	TGTGCCAGCAGCTCGCTCCCCGGACAGGGGTACGAGCAGTACTTC
TRBV3-1/TRBV3-2	NA	TRBD1	TRBJ2-7	CASSHRDRGYEQYF	TGTGCCAGCAGCCATCGGGACAGGGGCTACGAGCAGTACTTC